Listed below are T cell receptor beta chains from one sample, sequenced in a study of OX40 agonist ivuxolimab in advanced cancers. Produced via immunoSEQ multiplex PCR; TCRdb's table is partial and in-frame only. The sample records approximately 89,000 clones, roughly 90% being singletons. The input for sequencing was CD4+ or CD8+ T cells sorted from blood, taken in a trial of the OX40 agonist ivuxolimab. Receptors originate from an adult with an advanced solid tumor such as melanoma, head and neck, liver or kidney cancer. Each CDR3 is given with its conserved first and last residue. Fields, in order: V gene, CDR3 length, CDR3 protein.

v_gene: TRBV7-2; len: 15; CDR3aa: CASSRMGSLSGELFF
v_gene: TRBV7-3; len: 16; CDR3aa: CASSLMDPGSGNTIYF
v_gene: TRBV18; len: 15; CDR3aa: CASSPGQGYNQPQHF
v_gene: TRBV5-4; len: 13; CDR3aa: CASSLAGGGSAFF
v_gene: TRBV6-5; len: 15; CDR3aa: CASSPGTGGNGELFF
v_gene: TRBV5-1; len: 13; CDR3aa: CASSLRQGNEQYF
v_gene: TRBV6-5; len: 15; CDR3aa: CASSYSGDSNQPQHF
v_gene: TRBV4-3; len: 15; CDR3aa: CASSHGASGGGEQYF
v_gene: TRBV7-9; len: 13; CDR3aa: CASSHQGGSEAFF
v_gene: TRBV4-1; len: 16; CDR3aa: CASSQESTGDPYEQYF
v_gene: TRBV11-2; len: 14; CDR3aa: CASTEGSSGNTIYF
v_gene: TRBV6-4; len: 17; CDR3aa: CASSEEVPRGGLNEQFF
v_gene: TRBV6-1; len: 14; CDR3aa: CASSGLQGLGGYTF
v_gene: TRBV30; len: 11; CDR3aa: CAWSLGGGLFF
v_gene: TRBV6-6; len: 15; CDR3aa: CASRPEQGQRQPQHF
v_gene: TRBV2; len: 13; CDR3aa: CASSEGVAYEQYF
v_gene: TRBV7-3; len: 16; CDR3aa: CASSFFTGSSTDTQYF
v_gene: TRBV6-6; len: 14; CDR3aa: CASSLPDPVQPQHF
v_gene: TRBV11-2; len: 15; CDR3aa: CASSLGQGPNQPQHF
v_gene: TRBV5-1; len: 16; CDR3aa: CASSLGTSGPTDTQYF
v_gene: TRBV7-9; len: 15; CDR3aa: CASSPPRGVNSPLHF
v_gene: TRBV19; len: 15; CDR3aa: CASSRGRQPNEKLFF
v_gene: TRBV30; len: 12; CDR3aa: CAWTYRANTQYF
v_gene: TRBV7-8; len: 15; CDR3aa: CASSPRAGLSYEQYF
v_gene: TRBV7-9; len: 14; CDR3aa: CASTPAGLPYEQYF
v_gene: TRBV30; len: 14; CDR3aa: CAWSAEERGSGYTF
v_gene: TRBV7-8; len: 15; CDR3aa: CASSPPSGGTDTQYF
v_gene: TRBV4-1; len: 18; CDR3aa: CASSQAGAGWAGNQPQHF
v_gene: TRBV28; len: 16; CDR3aa: CASSLTPTAMNTEAFF
v_gene: TRBV11-2; len: 16; CDR3aa: CASSYNRLVSYNEQFF
v_gene: TRBV4-1; len: 18; CDR3aa: CASSQNALRESYNSPLHF
v_gene: TRBV7-2; len: 13; CDR3aa: CASSLVFNEKLFF
v_gene: TRBV18; len: 13; CDR3aa: CASLQGEGTEAFF
v_gene: TRBV27; len: 15; CDR3aa: CASSSGQGDPYEQYF
v_gene: TRBV10-3; len: 15; CDR3aa: CAISEGQSSNQPQHF
v_gene: TRBV5-4; len: 15; CDR3aa: CASSSDAARYNEQFF
v_gene: TRBV7-2; len: 16; CDR3aa: CASSSDVGRANQPQHF
v_gene: TRBV7-9; len: 15; CDR3aa: CASSLARGKGYEQYF
v_gene: TRBV5-5; len: 14; CDR3aa: CASSLLQVSYEQYF
v_gene: TRBV7-9; len: 14; CDR3aa: CASSLDSSNQPQHF
v_gene: TRBV19; len: 16; CDR3aa: CASSSPQGAKNSPLHF
v_gene: TRBV27; len: 13; CDR3aa: CASRNRDNSPLHF
v_gene: TRBV9; len: 18; CDR3aa: CASSVGGRGGPNTGELFF
v_gene: TRBV27; len: 16; CDR3aa: CASSLRPSGAHYEQYF
v_gene: TRBV6-1; len: 15; CDR3aa: CASSEQGQDVRLEFF
v_gene: TRBV5-8; len: 14; CDR3aa: CASSLGLALDTQYF
v_gene: TRBV28; len: 11; CDR3aa: CASSFAYEQYF
v_gene: TRBV19; len: 15; CDR3aa: CASSEGQGASGELFF
v_gene: TRBV7-9; len: 17; CDR3aa: CASRPNSADSSYNEQFF
v_gene: TRBV5-1; len: 13; CDR3aa: CASSKTGNQPQHF
v_gene: TRBV10-2; len: 11; CDR3aa: CASSDFDTQYF
v_gene: TRBV7-2; len: 16; CDR3aa: CASSLALRTGYYEQYF
v_gene: TRBV10-1; len: 14; CDR3aa: CASSLGKGNHEQYF
v_gene: TRBV7-9; len: 12; CDR3aa: CASSLGVDGYTF
v_gene: TRBV19; len: 16; CDR3aa: CASSIRTGQTNYGYTF
v_gene: TRBV30; len: 15; CDR3aa: CAWSEGGHRGGIQYF
v_gene: TRBV29-1; len: 12; CDR3aa: CSVSLGRNEQFF
v_gene: TRBV6-4; len: 14; CDR3aa: CASSDSWGRDTQYF
v_gene: TRBV27; len: 16; CDR3aa: CASSFNGVAGNYGYTF